These 10 T cell receptor beta chains were sequenced from one sample in a study of T cell changes during pregnancy in multiple sclerosis. Clones were read by immunoSEQ multiplex PCR, and TCRdb kept only the in-frame ones, dropping some. The sample consists of about 47,000 clones, more than 85% of them appearing once. This sample comprised peripheral blood, obtained in the third trimester of pregnancy. Receptors originate from a female donor with multiple sclerosis, enrolled in a pregnancy study.

The V call is TRBV25-1, the J call TRBJ2-3; D is perhaps TRBD1 (5 bases). The germline CDR1 and CDR2 sequences are MGHDK and SYGVNS. Trimming stripped 9 bases from V and 0 bases from J, with 25 bases between. The CDR3 sequence is 18 residues long. The CDR3 DNA reads TGTGCCAGTGATGCTGGGTCCCTGGACACCGAAAGCACAGATACGCAGTATTTT. Protein product: CASDAGSLDTESTDTQYF.

The chain links TRBV5-1 to TRBJ2-3; possible D gene TRBD2, 5 bases. CDR1 SGHRS and CDR2 YFSETQ come from the germline V gene. Trimming shortened V by 4 bases and J by 2 bases, and 11 bases separated the two germline ends. This CDR3 contains 14 residues. The CDR3 nucleotides are TGCGCCAGCAGCCTTGTACGGGACACAGATACGCAGTATTTT. Protein: CASSLVRDTDTQYF.

This clone was observed a handful of times. This chain joins TRBV6-5 and TRBJ2-6; D is perhaps TRBD1 (6 bases). This CDR3 is 15 amino acids long. Trimming removed 3 bases from V and 3 bases from J, with 9 bases in between. CDR1 is MNHEY and CDR2 is SVGAGI in the germline V gene. Here the CDR3 DNA reads TGTGCCAGCAGTTATAAGGGGGATGGGGCCAACGTCCTGACTTTC. It is translated as CASSYKGDGANVLTF.

J is TRBJ2-7 and V is TRBV6-1; D is unresolved. V dropped 7 bases and J dropped 0 bases, with 10 bases sitting between them. CDR3 length: 13 residues. Germline-derived CDR1 and CDR2 are MNHNS and SASEGT. The CDR3 loop reads CASISDNSYEQYF. The CDR3 nucleotides are TGTGCCAGCATTTCCGACAACTCCTACGAGCAGTACTTC.

The chain uses TRBV19 and TRBJ1-1; D may be TRBD1 (5 bases). The length of the CDR3 is 13 residues. Germline CDR1 is LNHDA and CDR2 is SQIVND (reference sequence). Trimming took off 5 bases at V and 0 bases at J, with 7 bases between the two ends. CDR3 protein: CASSSTVNTEAFF. The CDR3 bases are TGTGCCAGTAGTTCGACAGTGAACACTGAAGCTTTCTTT.

The chain recombines TRBV6-6 with TRBJ1-2; D possibly corresponds to TRBD1 (6 bases). Trimming took 4 bases from V and 4 from J, leaving 13 bases between them. Germline CDR1 MNHNY, CDR2 SVGAGI (reference sequence). The length of the CDR3 is 14 residues. The CDR3 DNA is TGTGCCAGCAGTTCCCCCGGGACAAGCTATGGCTACACCTTC. This codes for CASSSPGTSYGYTF.

This chain links TRBV5-1 with TRBJ2-1; the D gene is possibly TRBD2 (6 bases). The germline V gene has CDR1 SGHRS and CDR2 YFSETQ. The CDR3 sequence is 14 residues long. The V end lost 0 bases, the J end lost 5 bases, and 9 bases lay between the germline ends. The CDR3 DNA follows: TGCGCCAGCAGCTTGGAGGCTAGCGACAATGAGCAGTTCTTC. Protein product: CASSLEASDNEQFF.

This chain joins TRBV6-5 and TRBJ2-4; D possibly corresponds to TRBD1 (6 bases). V dropped 2 bases and J dropped 7 bases, with 18 bases sitting between them. This CDR3 has 16 residues. The germline V gene encodes CDR1 MNHEY and CDR2 SVGAGI. CDR3 residues: CASSYAPLTGWNIQYF. The CDR3 DNA follows: TGTGCCAGCAGTTACGCACCACTAACAGGGTGGAACATTCAGTACTTC.

The chain employs TRBV27 and TRBJ2-7; the match to TRBD2 covers 7 bases. V gave up 5 bases and J gave up 2 bases; unmatched junction bases: 6. Per the germline V gene, CDR1 is MNHEY and CDR2 is SMNVEV (reference sequence). The CDR3 has 14 residues. CDR3 DNA sequence: TGTGCCAGCAGTAGCACGGGGGGAACCTACGAGCAGTACTTC. This gives the protein CASSSTGGTYEQYF.

This clone has more than one count but fewer than ten. One end of the junction varies from germline; a read error may be responsible. This sequence joins TRBV13 and TRBJ2-6; possible D gene TRBD2, 6 bases. In germline, CDR1 is PRHDT, CDR2 FYEKMQ (reference sequence). This CDR3 has 15 amino acids. This chain's CDR3 is CASSLGTSGANVLTF. The CDR3 DNA is TGTGCCAGCAGCCTAGGGACTTCTGGGGCCAACGTCCTGACTTTC.